Shown below are 6 T cell receptor beta chains from a single sample sequenced in a study of T cell repertoires in cytomegalovirus infection. TCRdb redid the calling of the reads with MiXCR, one entry per CDR3 protein. The sample lists some 300,000 distinct CDR3 sequences, about a sixth occurring once. The sequenced sample was PBMCs. The source is a human donor in good health (CMV status not recorded). Some clones in this sample may be carry-over from other donors' samples.

The chain uses TRBV27 and TRBJ2-3; TRBD1 agrees at 7 bases. The CDR3 runs to 14 residues. The V gene end was trimmed by 5 bases and the J gene end by 3 bases; junction bases not matched to a gene: 5. Looked up from germline, CDR1 is MNHEY and CDR2 is SMNVEV (reference sequence). Here the CDR3 DNA reads TGTGCCAGCAGTGACAGGGTCTTGACAGATACGCAGTATTTT. As protein: CASSDRVLTDTQYF.

The table lists this clonotype with many counts. The J gene is TRBJ1-5, the V gene TRBV10-2; D possibly corresponds to TRBD1 (6 bases). CDR3 length: 17 residues. Germline V lookup: CDR1 WSHSY, CDR2 SAAADI. Trimming left V 3 bases short and J 7 bases short, with 22 bases between. The CDR3, as DNA: TGCGCCAGCAGTGACCCTAACGTAGGGGGGGCCAACCAGCCCCAGCATTTT. This codes for CASSDPNVGGANQPQHF.

In this sample, this clonotype turned up a few times. The rearrangement uses TRBV20-1 and TRBJ2-5, with 8 bases lining up with TRBD2. Unmatched junction bases numbered 9, after V lost 4 bases and J lost 5 bases. CDR1 is DFQATT and CDR2 is SNEGSKA in the germline V gene (reference sequence). The CDR3 spans 14 residues. The CDR3 loop is CSATIGLAMETQYF. CDR3 nucleotides: TGCAGTGCTACCATTGGACTAGCTATGGAGACCCAGTACTTC.

A few counts support this clonotype. V is TRBV7-2 and J is TRBJ2-3, with D hard to call. This CDR3 comprises 11 residues. V was cut by 6 bases and J by 6 bases, with 7 bases left in between. From germline, CDR1 is SGHTA and CDR2 FQGNSA. The CDR3, as DNA: TGTGCCAGCAGGGTTTACGATACGCAGTATTTT. As protein: CASRVYDTQYF.

V gene TRBV5-6 combines with J gene TRBJ1-1, with D tentatively TRBD1 (6 bases). Germline CDR1 is SGHDT and CDR2 is YYEEEE. Trimming left V 3 bases short and J 5 bases short, with 14 bases between. The CDR3 covers 14 residues. The CDR3 region is CASSSYGQRTEAFF. DNA of the CDR3: TGTGCCAGCAGCTCGTACGGACAGAGAACTGAAGCTTTCTTT.

The chain is built from TRBV7-2 and TRBJ1-1; D is uncertain. V was pared by 5 bases and J by 2 bases, with 15 bases between. The germline CDR1 and CDR2 sequences are SGHTA and FQGNSA. The CDR3 totals 15 residues. The chain's CDR3 is CASSPGLAYNTEAFF. The CDR3 coding sequence is TGTGCCAGCAGCCCTGGTCTAGCATATAACACTGAAGCTTTCTTT.